Below, one T cell receptor (beta chain) is given with its context. Its antigen is undetermined. Per the germline V gene, CDR1 is SNHLY and CDR2 is FYNNEI. Trimming pared 6 bases from V and 5 bases from J, leaving 22 bases between. This CDR3 is 16 amino acids long. The data stem from a study of T cells in tumors after PD-1 blockade. Study summary: No patient had prior checkpoint blockade, systemic immunosuppression, or radiotherapy within 4 weeks. Patients received pembrolizumab 200 mg every 3 weeks or cemiplimab 350 mg every 2 weeks. Some patients also took daily vismodegib 150 mg during anti-PD-1 treatment.

Notes on the study in general: About 45% of tumor TCR clonotypes were also found in blood.

Assay: immunoSEQ multiplex PCR; the TCRdb copy retains only in-frame clones and omits some. The sample lists about 19,000 clones, 65% to 85% occurring once. The TCR sequence derives from a human donor with advanced basal cell or squamous cell carcinoma (not recorded which). Sequences were derived from PBMCs, sampled after anti-PD-1 therapy. The chain recombines TRBV2 with TRBJ2-5; D is possibly TRBD2 (5 bases). For the CDR3, the DNA is TGTGCCAGCAGCGAGGGTCAGCTCTACTCCGAGGAGACCCAGTACTTC. This translates into CASSEGQLYSEETQYF. Full variable domain (outside the CDR3, taken from reference TRBV2 and TRBJ2-5): EPEVTQTPSHQVTQMGQEVILRCVPISNHLYFYWYRQILGQKVEFLVSFYNNEISEKSEIFDDQFSVERPDGSNFTLKIRSTKLEDSAMYFCASSEGQLYSEETQYFGPGTRLLVL.